Listed below are T cell receptor beta chains from one sample, sequenced in a study of cytomegalovirus exposure and HLA in healthy donors. Sequencing was performed with immunoSEQ multiplex PCR; in TCRdb, only in-frame clones are kept and a portion is missing. The profile shows over 120,000 clones, approximately 86% of them singletons. The sequencing input was PBMCs. The receptor source for this set is a man between 18 and 29 years old in good health and CMV-seropositive. Both conserved end residues are part of each CDR3. The order of the fields is D gene, clone size, J gene, V gene, CDR3 protein, CDR3 DNA. The D gene is left open where the match is weak. Size tells how often a clone was seen (once, few, many) or the class of an expanded clone, and some rows leave it out.

>NA|NA|TRBJ2-7|TRBV5-1
CASTVDSLDYEQYF
TGCGCCAGCACCGTGGACAGCCTTGACTACGAGCAGTACTTC
>TRBD2|NA|TRBJ2-3|TRBV10-1
CASSETSTSGSLGADTQYF
TGCGCCAGCAGTGAGACCTCGACTAGCGGGAGCCTGGGTGCAGATACGCAGTATTTT
>TRBD1|NA|TRBJ2-5|TRBV11-3
CASSLSWTGEEEETQYF
TGTGCCAGCAGCTTATCATGGACAGGGGAAGAGGAAGAGACCCAGTACTTC
>NA|NA|TRBJ1-5|TRBV4-1
CASSQEGRASQPQHF
TGCGCCAGCAGCCAAGAGGGCAGGGCGAGTCAGCCCCAGCATTTT
>TRBD1|NA|TRBJ1-2|TRBV5-1
CASSLDTGGGYGYTF
TGCGCCAGCAGCTTGGATACAGGGGGCGGCTATGGCTACACCTTC
>NA|NA|TRBJ2-1|TRBV30
CAWVGGGNEQFF
TGTGCCTGGGTCGGAGGAGGAAATGAGCAGTTCTTC
>TRBD1|NA|TRBJ2-1|TRBV25-1
CASSGTGQGSYNEQFF
TGTGCCAGCAGTGGAACGGGACAGGGGTCCTACAATGAGCAGTTCTTC
>NA|NA|TRBJ2-1|TRBV5-1
CASSLIAVLHNEQFF
TGCGCCAGCAGCTTGATTGCTGTACTACACAATGAGCAGTTCTTC
>TRBD1|NA|TRBJ2-7|TRBV15
CATSTSGETGTTYEQYF
TGTGCCACCAGCACCTCCGGCGAGACAGGGACAACTTACGAGCAGTACTTC
>NA|once|TRBJ1-5|TRBV28
CASSILQGPQHF
TGTGCCAGCAGCATTCTACAGGGACCCCAGCATTTT
>TRBD1|NA|TRBJ1-3|TRBV30
CAWSKGTGGNTIYF
TGTGCCTGGAGTAAGGGGACAGGTGGAAACACCATATATTTT
>NA|NA|TRBJ2-5|TRBV18
CASSFTGQGETQYF
TGTGCCAGCTCATTTACAGGGCAAGGCGAGACCCAGTACTTC
>NA|NA|TRBJ1-6|TRBV30
CAWGRGTTSFLGDSPLHF
TGTGCCTGGGGGAGAGGGACAACTTCATTTCTCGGGGATTCACCCCTCCACTTT
>TRBD2|many|TRBJ2-2|TRBV7-8
CASSSEGLAGVYGELFF
TGTGCCAGCAGCTCCGAGGGACTAGCGGGAGTCTACGGGGAGCTGTTTTTT
>TRBD1|NA|TRBJ1-6|TRBV2
CASRPGTGNESPLHF
TGTGCCAGCCGTCCCGGGACAGGGAATGAATCACCCCTCCACTTT
>NA|NA|TRBJ2-5|TRBV2
CASSAVRGNPRAQYF
TGTGCCAGCAGTGCGGTCAGGGGCAACCCAAGGGCCCAGTACTTC
>NA|NA|TRBJ1-2|TRBV2
CASSEALRGDGYTF
TGTGCCAGCAGTGAAGCGCTTCGCGGGGATGGCTACACCTTC
>TRBD1|NA|TRBJ2-7|TRBV11-2
CASASPAGGFEQYF
TGTGCCAGCGCCTCTCCGGCAGGGGGATTCGAGCAGTACTTC
>TRBD1|NA|TRBJ2-6|TRBV30
CAWTEQGTGANVLTF
TGTGCCTGGACGGAACAGGGGACTGGGGCCAACGTCCTGACTTTC
>NA|few|TRBJ2-3|TRBV6-1
CASSEVIQGTDTQYF
TGTGCCAGCAGTGAAGTAATTCAGGGCACAGATACGCAGTATTTT
>TRBD2|NA|TRBJ2-1|TRBV19
CASSRGGLALSHEQFF
TGTGCCAGTAGCAGGGGTGGACTAGCACTTAGCCATGAGCAGTTCTTC
>NA|NA|TRBJ2-7|TRBV5-6
CASYLRGARNEQYF
TGTGCCAGCTATCTCAGGGGCGCCCGGAACGAGCAGTACTTC
>NA|NA|TRBJ1-2|TRBV30
CAYTDLPGGYTF
TGTGCCTACACCGACCTACCGGGTGGCTACACCTTC
>NA|NA|TRBJ1-1|TRBV19
CASSKGQTTEAFF
TGTGCCAGTAGTAAAGGACAGACCACTGAAGCTTTCTTT
>NA|NA|TRBJ2-3|TRBV2
CANLQGGTDTQYF
TGTGCCAACCTACAGGGTGGCACAGATACGCAGTATTTT
>NA|NA|TRBJ1-6|TRBV2
CASSDLRDLSSYNSPLHF
TGTGCCAGCAGTGATCTCCGGGACTTAAGCTCCTATAATTCACCCCTCCACTTT
>TRBD1|NA|TRBJ1-5|TRBV6-1
CASRGQLNQPQHF
TGTGCCAGCAGGGGACAGCTCAATCAGCCCCAGCATTTT
>NA|NA|TRBJ2-1|TRBV28
CASNLESSASYNEQFF
TGTGCCAGCAACCTTGAATCTAGCGCCTCCTACAATGAGCAGTTCTTC
>NA|NA|TRBJ2-5|TRBV11-2
CASSLGGVETQYF
TGTGCCAGCAGCTTAGGGGGGGTGGAGACCCAGTACTTC
>TRBD1|NA|TRBJ2-4|TRBV7-8
CASSSSRGSQNIQYF
TGTGCCAGCAGCTCCAGCAGGGGGAGCCAAAACATTCAGTACTTC
>TRBD2|NA|TRBJ2-1|TRBV11-3
CASSFGTSGSPYNEQFF
TGTGCCAGCAGCTTCGGGACTAGCGGGAGTCCGTACAATGAGCAGTTCTTC
>TRBD1|NA|TRBJ2-2|TRBV5-1
CASRLLTGGIGELFF
TGCGCCAGCCGCCTATTAACAGGGGGCATCGGGGAGCTGTTTTTT
>TRBD2|NA|TRBJ2-5|TRBV15
CATSRGGLAGQETQYF
TGTGCCACCAGCAGAGGGGGACTAGCGGGACAAGAGACCCAGTACTTC
>NA|NA|TRBJ2-7|TRBV5-5
CASSLGGPPYEQYF
TGTGCCAGCAGCTTAGGGGGACCCCCTTACGAGCAGTACTTC
>NA|NA|TRBJ2-7|TRBV7-9
CASSFPEGAQTYEQYF
TGTGCCAGCAGCTTCCCGGAGGGAGCTCAAACCTACGAGCAGTACTTC
>NA|NA|TRBJ1-6|TRBV27
CASSLSSDSPLHF
TGTGCCAGCAGTTTATCCTCAGATTCACCCCTCCACTTT
>TRBD2|NA|TRBJ2-1|TRBV19
CASSVGSGGGLYNEQFF
TGTGCCAGTAGTGTGGGGTCCGGCGGGGGGTTGTACAATGAGCAGTTCTTC